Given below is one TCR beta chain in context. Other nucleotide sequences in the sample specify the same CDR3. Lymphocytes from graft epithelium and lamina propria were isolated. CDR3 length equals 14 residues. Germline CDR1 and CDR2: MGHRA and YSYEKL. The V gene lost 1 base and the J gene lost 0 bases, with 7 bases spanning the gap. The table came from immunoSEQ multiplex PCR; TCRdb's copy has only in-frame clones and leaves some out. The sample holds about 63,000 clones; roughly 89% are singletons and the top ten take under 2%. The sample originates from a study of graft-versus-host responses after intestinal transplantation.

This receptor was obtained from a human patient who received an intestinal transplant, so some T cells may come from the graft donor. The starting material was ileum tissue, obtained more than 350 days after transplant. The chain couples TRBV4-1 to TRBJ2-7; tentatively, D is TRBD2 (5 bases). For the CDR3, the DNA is TGCGCCAGCAGCCAAGGGAGGAGCTCCTACGAGCAGTACTTC. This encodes CASSQGRSSYEQYF.